These 6 T cell receptor beta chains originate from one sample sequenced in a study of blood T cell repertoires in COVID-19. The table came from immunoSEQ multiplex PCR; TCRdb's copy has only in-frame clones and leaves some out. The repertoire consists of 25,000 to 30,000 clones, with 85% occurring once and the leading ten covering more than 20%. The sample was peripheral blood. The receptors were sampled from a human donor in a cohort sampled during active COVID-19.

V usage is TRBV7-9 and J usage is TRBJ2-7, with 9 nucleotides matching TRBD1. Germline loops: CDR1 SEHNR, CDR2 FQNEAQ (reference sequence). This CDR3 comprises 13 residues. V shed 5 bases, J shed 3 bases, and the junction held 2 bases outside the gene matches. The CDR3 DNA reads as TGTGCCAGCAGCCGACAGGGGGGCTACGAGCAGTACTTC. Translating it yields CASSRQGGYEQYF.

The rearrangement uses TRBV27 and TRBJ2-5; perhaps TRBD1 as D (6 bases). Germline assignment: CDR1 MNHEY and CDR2 SMNVEV (reference sequence). The germline V and J ends were trimmed by 7 bases and 5 bases, with 20 bases remaining between them. The CDR3 contains 15 residues. The CDR3 sequence: CASTDMGAVGETQYF. CDR3 sequence (DNA): TGTGCCAGCACCGACATGGGGGCCGTGGGGGAGACCCAGTACTTC.

This chain joins TRBV19 and TRBJ2-2, with 9 nucleotides matching TRBD2. V was clipped by 3 bases and J by 6 bases; unmatched bases: 5. Germline V gene data show CDR1 as LNHDA and CDR2 as SQIVND (reference sequence). CDR3 length: 15 residues. This chain's CDR3 is CASSIYSGGSGELFF. Here the CDR3 DNA reads TGTGCCAGTAGTATTTATAGCGGGGGCTCCGGGGAGCTGTTTTTT.

The table lists this clone with a few counts. The chain carries TRBV18 and TRBJ1-2; D uncertain. The CDR3 spans 14 residues. V gave up 3 bases and J gave up 7 bases, with 15 bases separating them. Germline V lookup: CDR1 KGHSH, CDR2 LQKENI. Here the CDR3 reads CASSPWTGSSGYTF. The CDR3 coding sequence is TGTGCCAGCTCACCTTGGACGGGGTCGTCTGGCTACACCTTC.

The J gene is TRBJ1-3, the V gene TRBV3-1 (or the pseudogene TRBV3-2), with D maybe TRBD1 (5 bases). CDR1 and CDR2 from the germline V gene are LGHDT and YNNKEL (reference sequence). The V end was cut by 2 bases, the J end by 4 bases, with 6 bases between. The CDR3 covers 13 residues. The CDR3 bases are TGTGCCAGCAGCCAACCAGGGGGAAACACCATATATTTT. Amino acids: CASSQPGGNTIYF.

CDR3: CAIATRQGGNEQFF. CDR3 coding DNA: TGTGCCATAGCGACCCGACAGGGCGGCAATGAGCAGTTCTTC. The genes are TRBV6-6 and TRBJ2-1; TRBD1 aligns across 7 bases. With V trimmed by 10 bases and J by 6 bases, 12 bases remained unmatched. Germline V gene data show CDR1 as MNHNY and CDR2 as SVGAGI (reference sequence). This CDR3 is 14 amino acids long.